Presented here are 11 T cell receptor beta chains from one specimen sequenced in a study of blood T cell repertoires in COVID-19. The method was immunoSEQ multiplex PCR; TCRdb's version includes in-frame clones alone and lacks a portion of them. The sample yields around 260,000 clones, approximately 83% seen once. Sequenced sample: PBMCs or T cells enriched from blood (not recorded which). The source of these receptors is a woman aged 30 to 39 who had recovered from COVID-19.

V and J are TRBV2 and TRBJ2-1; tentatively, D is TRBD2 (6 bases). This CDR3 is 13 amino acids long. Germline-derived CDR1 and CDR2 are SNHLY and FYNNEI. V dropped 7 bases and J dropped 4 bases, with 11 bases sitting between them. The chain's CDR3 is CASTPGLYNEQFF. The CDR3 DNA reads as TGTGCCAGCACCCCGGGACTTTACAATGAGCAGTTCTTC. Supplemented by reference TRBV2 and TRBJ2-1, the full variable domain reads EPEVTQTPSHQVTQMGQEVILRCVPISNHLYFYWYRQILGQKVEFLVSFYNNEISEKSEIFDDQFSVERPDGSNFTLKIRSTKLEDSAMYFCASTPGLYNEQFFGPGTRLTVL.

The CDR3: CATSRVEGLGNQPQHF. CDR3 sequence (DNA): TGTGCCACCAGCAGAGTTGAGGGATTAGGCAATCAGCCCCAGCATTTT. The chain links TRBV15 to TRBJ1-5; D not resolved. V lost 1 base and J lost 2, with 12 bases in between. The CDR3 loop spans 16 amino acids. Looked up from germline, CDR1 is LNHNV and CDR2 is YYDKDF (reference sequence).

The chain couples TRBV28 to TRBJ2-2, with 14 bases lining up with TRBD2. The CDR3 is 16 amino acids. The V gene end was trimmed by 6 bases and the J gene end by 6 bases; junction bases not matched to a gene: 6. Looked up from germline, CDR1 is MDHEN and CDR2 is SYDVKM. CDR3 protein: CASSQPGLAGAGELFF. The DNA of the CDR3 is TGTGCCAGCAGCCAACCGGGACTAGCGGGAGCCGGGGAGCTGTTTTTT.

The chain uses TRBV28 and TRBJ1-5; TRBD1 is a possible D gene (5 bases). Trimming took 1 base from V and 4 from J, leaving 8 bases between them. Germline V gene sequence: CDR1 MDHEN, CDR2 SYDVKM. The CDR3 loop spans 14 amino acids. The DNA for the CDR3 is TGTGCCAGCAGTTTATTGGCAGGGAATCAGCCCCAGCATTTT. This translates into CASSLLAGNQPQHF.

V and J are TRBV14 and TRBJ2-7, with D perhaps matching TRBD2 (6 bases). Per the germline V gene, CDR1 is SGHDN and CDR2 is FVKESK. Trimming removed 2 bases at V and 4 bases at J, with 9 bases between. The length of the CDR3 is 13 residues. CDR3 in amino acids: CASSQLGGYEQYF. As DNA, the CDR3 is TGTGCCAGCAGCCAACTCGGGGGTTACGAGCAGTACTTC.

The CDR3 DNA reads TGTGCCAGCACCCCGGGACAGGCAGATGGCTACACCTTC. Protein: CASTPGQADGYTF. This chain connects TRBV25-1 to TRBJ1-2; 8 bases line up with TRBD1. The CDR3 has 13 amino acids. Germline values: CDR1 MGHDK, CDR2 SYGVNS. Trimming at V came to 7 bases and at J to 6 bases, leaving 7 bases not matched to a gene.

V gene TRBV28 combines with J gene TRBJ2-5; TRBD2 is a possible D gene (6 bases). From germline, CDR1 is MDHEN and CDR2 SYDVKM. Between the trimmed V and J ends, which lost 8 bases and 3 bases, there was a span of 10 bases. The CDR3 is 12 residues long. The CDR3 is CASARGKETQYF. The CDR3 DNA reads TGTGCCAGCGCACGGGGGAAAGAGACCCAGTACTTC. The whole variable domain, filled in from reference TRBV28 and TRBJ2-5, reads DVKVTQSSRYLVKRTGEKVFLECVQDMDHENMFWYRQDPGLGLRLIYFSYDVKMKEKGDIPEGYSVSREKKERFSLILESASTNQTSMYLCASARGKETQYFGPGTRLLVL.

V and J are TRBV20-1 and TRBJ1-2, with TRBD1 identical over 7 bases. Per germline, CDR1 DFQATT and CDR2 SNEGSKA (reference sequence). Losses at the gene ends were 5 bases for V and 6 bases for J; bases not matched to a gene: 0. The CDR3 covers 10 residues. In nucleotides, the CDR3 is TGCAGTGCTGGGACAGATGGCTACACCTTC. Amino acids: CSAGTDGYTF.

The chain employs TRBV5-1 and TRBJ1-1, with D perhaps TRBD1 (5 bases). Germline V CDR1 and CDR2: SGHRS, YFSETQ. V gave up 4 bases and J gave up 8 bases, with 18 bases separating them. The CDR3 is 14 amino acids. As DNA, the CDR3 is TGCGCCAGCAGCACCCGCGGCAGGGAAGGAGAAGCTTTCTTT. This encodes CASSTRGREGEAFF.

This clone was found once. This chain connects TRBV6-5 to TRBJ2-1; D might be TRBD1 (5 bases). V lost 0 bases, J lost 4 bases, and 13 bases lay in between. There are 16 residues in the CDR3. Looked up from germline, CDR1 is MNHEY and CDR2 is SVGAGI. Written as DNA, the CDR3 is TGTGCCAGCAGTTACTCGTATGACAGACTTTACAATGAGCAGTTCTTC. Amino acid sequence: CASSYSYDRLYNEQFF.

The chain uses TRBV7-2 and TRBJ2-3; D possibly corresponds to TRBD2 (6 bases). CDR3 length equals 17 residues. V shed 5 bases and J shed 2 bases, with 20 bases lying between them. CDR1 and CDR2 from the germline V gene are SGHTA and FQGNSA. Here the CDR3 reads CASSPRMGRGFTDTQYF. CDR3 sequence (DNA): TGTGCCAGCAGCCCCCGAATGGGGCGGGGATTCACAGATACGCAGTATTTT.